Below, 14 T cell receptor beta chains from the same sample are listed, as sequenced in a study of T cells in Graves' hyperthyroidism and ophthalmopathy. The CDR3 regions of TCR beta were amplified from RNA transcripts. Primed by the HTBI set, a first-round RT-PCR was run on the TCR CDR3. TCRdb passed the multiplex PCR reads through MiXCR, listing each CDR3 protein once. This table has some 490,000 distinct CDR3 sequences, 22% appearing once. Material for sequencing was blood. These receptors all come from a woman aged 70-85 years with Graves' ophthalmopathy.

This clonotype was found a few times. The CDR3 nucleotides read TGTGCCATCAGTCAGACAGGGGGTAGGTCTGAAGCTTTCTTT. As protein: CAISQTGGRSEAFF. The V gene is TRBV10-3, the J gene TRBJ1-1; 9 bases agree with TRBD1. Losses at the gene ends were 5 bases for V and 6 bases for J; bases not matched to a gene: 7. Germline loops: CDR1 ENHRY, CDR2 SYGVKD. The CDR3 covers 14 residues.

This chain joins TRBV27 and TRBJ2-1; possible D gene TRBD1, 6 bases. With 5 bases removed from V and 2 bases from J, the gap between germline ends came to 13 bases. CDR3 size: 15 residues. The germline V gene has CDR1 MNHEY and CDR2 SMNVEV (reference sequence). The CDR3, as DNA: TGTGCCAGCAGTCCGGGGACACCGGCCTACAATGAGCAGTTCTTC. Residues: CASSPGTPAYNEQFF.

The chain employs TRBV10-2 and TRBJ1-5, with D possibly TRBD1 on 6 matching bases. The CDR3 is 15 residues long. Trimming removed 6 bases from V and 1 base from J, with 13 bases in between. CDR1 WSHSY and CDR2 SAAADI come from the germline V gene. The CDR3 loop is CASRGQTYSNQPQHF. CDR3 bases: TGCGCCAGCAGAGGACAGACGTACAGCAATCAGCCCCAGCATTTT.

This clonotype came up many times. V is TRBV11-2 and J is TRBJ1-1; tentatively, D is TRBD1 (5 bases). Trimming left V 8 bases short and J 6 bases short, with 19 bases between. CDR3 length: 14 amino acids. Germline CDR1 reads SGHAT; CDR2 reads FQNNGV. The CDR3 here is CASVISGGFAEAFF. CDR3 in DNA: TGTGCCAGCGTTATATCGGGGGGGTTCGCTGAAGCTTTCTTT.

This clonotype was picked up many times. The rearrangement links TRBV20-1 to TRBJ1-2; D gene ambiguous. The CDR3 sequence is 15 residues long. Germline V gives CDR1 DFQATT, CDR2 SNEGSKA (reference sequence). V was shortened by 6 bases and J by 0 bases, with 17 bases between the two germline ends. The CDR3 is CSAEAIRATNYGYTF. The CDR3 DNA reads TGCAGTGCCGAGGCTATCCGGGCTACTAACTATGGCTACACCTTC.

To note about this clonotype: With a much larger clone just one base away, this may be a read error. The V and J genes are TRBV7-3 and TRBJ1-1; perhaps TRBD1 as D (5 bases). Trimming pared 1 base from V and 4 bases from J, leaving 16 bases between. The CDR3 is made up of 16 amino acids. Germline CDR1 reads SGHTA; CDR2 reads FQGTGA. The CDR3 DNA reads TGTGCCAGCAGCTTAATGGCGGTGCGGGGGAGCACTGAAGCTTTCTTT. It translates to CASSLMAVRGSTEAFF.

This clonotype was seen a handful of times. The CDR3 sequence: CASSPPWGSGRYEQYF. CDR3 coding DNA: TGTGCCAGCAGTCCCCCCTGGGGTAGCGGGAGGTACGAGCAGTACTTC. This chain uses TRBV12-3 or TRBV12-4 with TRBJ2-7; 10 nucleotides line up with TRBD2. With V trimmed by 5 bases and J by 4 bases, 11 bases remained unmatched. The CDR3 is 16 residues long.

This clonotype was observed many times. The chain recombines TRBV6-1 with TRBJ1-2; TRBD1 might be the D (5 bases). V was pared by 8 bases and J by 2 bases, with 15 bases between. Germline V gene sequence: CDR1 MNHNS, CDR2 SASEGT. The CDR3 has 14 amino acids. CDR3 in amino acids: CASSMGERNYGYTF. The CDR3 coding sequence is TGTGCCAGCTCTATGGGGGAGAGAAACTATGGCTACACCTTC.

This clonotype has a handful of counts. The V gene is TRBV20-1, the J gene TRBJ2-3; no clear D gene. The CDR3 runs 12 residues. The V gene lost 3 bases and the J gene lost 4 bases, with 8 bases spanning the gap. Looked up from germline, CDR1 is DFQATT and CDR2 is SNEGSKA (reference sequence). DNA for the CDR3: TGCAGTGCTAGCTATTTTGCAGATACGCAGTATTTT. Its protein product is CSASYFADTQYF.

The CDR3 DNA follows: TGTGCCAGCAGCTTCGACGGGAGACCCGCAGATACGCAGTATTTT. Protein sequence: CASSFDGRPADTQYF. The chain joins TRBV11-2 to TRBJ2-3; D may be TRBD2 (6 bases). CDR1 is SGHAT and CDR2 is FQNNGV in the germline V gene. V lost 3 bases, J lost 4 bases, and 14 bases lay in between. The CDR3 covers 15 residues. Full variable domain (rest looked up from reference TRBV11-2 and TRBJ2-3): EAGVAQSPRYKIIEKRQSVAFWCNPISGHATLYWYQQILGQGPKLLIQFQNNGVVDDSQLPKDRFSAERLKGVDSTLKIQPAKLEDSAVYLCASSFDGRPADTQYFGPGTRLTVL.

This clonotype was seen a handful of times. The genes are TRBV27 and TRBJ2-5; TRBD2 matches 15 bases. Trimming at V came to 6 bases and at J to 4 bases, leaving 3 bases not matched to a gene. In germline, CDR1 is MNHEY, CDR2 SMNVEV (reference sequence). The CDR3 is 15 amino acids. This CDR3 is CASRKGLAGGETQYF. The CDR3 DNA is TGTGCCAGCAGAAAGGGACTAGCGGGGGGAGAGACCCAGTACTTC.

This chain connects TRBV7-2 to TRBJ2-3; D is uncertain. There are 15 residues in the CDR3. Germline CDR1 is SGHTA and CDR2 is FQGNSA. Trimming left V 1 base short and J 1 base short, with 9 bases between. The DNA of the CDR3 is TGTGCCAGCAGCTTAGAAAGCACCGGCACAGATACGCAGTATTTT. It yields the protein CASSLESTGTDTQYF.

Remarks on this clonotype: A read error may explain this, as a much larger clone is one base away. The chain recombines TRBV7-4 with TRBJ1-1, with TRBD1 identical over 8 bases. This CDR3 has 13 residues. Germline CDR1 is SGHVT and CDR2 is SQSDAQ. The CDR3 protein is CVSSPGGSTEAFF. In DNA form, the CDR3 reads TGTGTCAGCAGCCCAGGGGGCAGTACTGAAGCTTTCTTT. Full variable domain (missing parts from reference TRBV7-4 and TRBJ1-1): GAGVSQSPRYKVAKRGRDVALRCDSISGHVTLYWYRQTLGQGSEVLTYSQSDAQRDKSGRPSGRFSAERPERSVSTLKIQRTEQGDSAVYLCVSSPGGSTEAFFGQGTRLTVV.

There are a few counts of this clonotype. This sequence joins TRBV20-1 and TRBJ2-5, with D unresolved. The CDR3 is 11 residues long. CDR1 is DFQATT, CDR2 SNEGSKA, per germline (reference sequence). This chain's CDR3 is CTAAYQETQYF. In nucleotides, the CDR3 is TGCACCGCGGCATACCAAGAGACCCAGTACTTC.